These T cell receptor beta chains were read from a single sample in a study of T cells expressing NK-cell markers. TCRdb re-called the 5' RACE reads; every CDR3 protein appears as one record, without DNA. This sample's table has about 260,000 distinct CDR3 sequences. The source material was blood T cells: a sorted CD56 or NKG2C T cell subset, CD4+ or CD8+ T cells, or bulk PBMC T cells (not recorded which). These receptors all stem from a woman between 18 and 70 years old in good health. CDR3s include the opening cysteine and the closing phenylalanine or tryptophan.

j_call | cdr3_length | v_call | cdr3_aa
TRBJ1-5 | 14 | TRBV5-1 | CASSLVPGNQPQHF
TRBJ2-5 | 13 | TRBV10-3 | CATSPGHQETQYF
TRBJ1-1 | 14 | TRBV7-2 | CASSLELLLAEAFF
TRBJ1-2 | 14 | TRBV20-1 | CSARHPITNYGYTF
TRBJ1-3 | 16 | TRBV5-1 | CASSHTGDGDGNTIYF
TRBJ1-1 | 14 | TRBV6-1 | CASRNGAGYTEAFF
TRBJ2-6 | 17 | TRBV6-5 | CASSYSGGTDGANVLTF
TRBJ1-3 | 16 | TRBV7-9 | CASSYRMELSGNTIYF
TRBJ2-7 | 13 | TRBV29-1 | CSVSTDKRYEQYF
TRBJ2-3 | 15 | TRBV10-3 | CAISVGQAGTDTQYF
TRBJ2-2 | 15 | TRBV6-8 | CARANWAVPTGELFF
TRBJ2-5 | 12 | TRBV6-6 | CASNGAGGTQYF
TRBJ2-5 | 13 | TRBV29-1 | CSVRTGVGETQYF
TRBJ2-1 | 15 | TRBV14 | CASSQAGLIYNEQFF
TRBJ2-7 | 12 | TRBV7-2 | CASSLVSGEQYF
TRBJ1-4 | 14 | TRBV12-3/TRBV12-4 | CASNNRGTLEKLFF
TRBJ1-4 | 14 | TRBV5-5 | CASSLAAGWEKLFF
TRBJ2-1 | 17 | TRBV7-3 | CASSLGGGGQGYNEQFF
TRBJ2-5 | 15 | TRBV3-1 | CASSHPRATQETQYF
TRBJ1-1 | 12 | TRBV18 | CASSYRADEAFF
TRBJ2-1 | 11 | TRBV20-1 | CSAAGYNEQFF
TRBJ1-5 | 13 | TRBV20-1 | CSALGGSNQPQHF
TRBJ1-6 | 15 | TRBV5-1 | CASSKIQGPNSPLHF
TRBJ1-5 | 15 | TRBV20-1 | CSARRDRVSNQPQHF
TRBJ2-7 | 14 | TRBV25-1 | CASSEYINNYEQYF
TRBJ2-1 | 15 | TRBV20-1 | CSANAPEGARDEQFF
TRBJ2-3 | 15 | TRBV6-1 | CASSQTGSRSDTQYF
TRBJ1-4 | 15 | TRBV18 | CASSPRQRRDEKLFF
TRBJ1-1 | 14 | TRBV10-3 | CAISDTYSNTEAFF
TRBJ2-2 | 14 | TRBV29-1 | CSAGLAGGSGELFF
TRBJ2-2 | 14 | TRBV18 | CASSPWGNTGELFF
TRBJ1-5 | 14 | TRBV5-5 | CASSLLGGNQPQHF
TRBJ2-1 | 16 | TRBV11-2 | CASSPRAGLVSNEQFF
TRBJ1-2 | 15 | TRBV5-6 | CASSLTNRPNYGYTF
TRBJ1-1 | 14 | TRBV6-2/TRBV6-3 | CATQEGARNTEAFF
TRBJ1-2 | 15 | TRBV28 | CASSLSPGQGYGYTF
TRBJ2-1 | 15 | TRBV20-1 | CSARDLRRNHNEQFF
TRBJ2-3 | 12 | TRBV19 | CASSVQTDTQYF
TRBJ2-2 | 14 | TRBV18 | CASSPRVDTGELFF
TRBJ1-1 | 12 | TRBV20-1 | CSADDRRVEAFF
TRBJ1-2 | 14 | TRBV6-1 | CASSPDRAFFGYTF